These 23 T cell receptor beta chains originate from one sample sequenced in a study of blood T cell repertoires in COVID-19. The table came from immunoSEQ multiplex PCR; TCRdb's copy has only in-frame clones and leaves some out. The sample has 110,000 to 150,000 clones; about 85% are singletons. The sequencing input was peripheral blood. Every receptor here comes from a human donor in a cohort sampled during active COVID-19.

This chain uses TRBV6-1 with TRBJ1-2; possible D gene TRBD1, 6 bases. Germline values: CDR1 MNHNS, CDR2 SASEGT. Trimming took off 3 bases at V and 4 bases at J, with 12 bases between the two ends. This CDR3 comprises 14 residues. The chain's CDR3 is CASSEGRDTYGYTF. CDR3 in DNA: TGTGCCAGCAGTGAGGGCCGGGACACCTATGGCTACACCTTC.

The gene calls are TRBV3-1 (or the pseudogene TRBV3-2) and TRBJ2-2; 10 bases match TRBD2. The CDR3 has 16 residues. Germline assignment: CDR1 LGHDT and CDR2 YNNKEL (reference sequence). Trimming removed 5 bases from V and 6 bases from J; junction bases left unmatched: 9. The CDR3 region has the DNA TGTGCCAGCAGCTTCCGGCTAGCGGGAGATTCCGGGGAGCTGTTTTTT. Residues: CASSFRLAGDSGELFF.

The chain links TRBV6-1 to TRBJ1-1; D gene uncertain. The CDR3 has 14 amino acids. Between the trimmed V and J ends, which lost 3 bases and 0 bases, there was a span of 8 bases. The V gene's germline CDR1 is MNHNS and CDR2 SASEGT. The CDR3: CASSELSMNTEAFF. The CDR3 coding sequence is TGTGCCAGCAGTGAGTTGAGTATGAACACTGAAGCTTTCTTT.

The genes are TRBV7-2 and TRBJ1-1; TRBD1 matches at 7 bases. V dropped 11 bases and J dropped 1; count of bases not matched to a gene: 13. This CDR3 has 15 amino acids. CDR1 SGHTA and CDR2 FQGNSA come from the germline V gene. CDR3 sequence: CAAARTGLKNTEAFF. CDR3 bases: TGTGCCGCTGCCCGGACAGGACTTAAGAACACTGAAGCTTTCTTT.

The chain recombines TRBV7-6 with TRBJ2-6; D may be TRBD1 (6 bases). Trimming removed 10 bases from V and 0 bases from J, with 10 bases in between. Germline V gene sequence: CDR1 SGHVS, CDR2 FNYEAQ. CDR3 length equals 14 residues. The CDR3 region has the DNA TGTGCCACCGACAGGCCCTCTGGGGCCAACGTCCTGACTTTC. Protein product: CATDRPSGANVLTF.

V is TRBV27 and J is TRBJ1-5; tentatively, D is TRBD1 (5 bases). CDR1 MNHEY and CDR2 SMNVEV come from the germline V gene (reference sequence). Trimming cost V 3 bases and J 2 bases, with 8 bases left between them. This CDR3 spans 14 amino acids. CDR3 in DNA: TGTGCCAGCAGTTTCGGCAGGGGCAATCAGCCCCAGCATTTT. Amino acid sequence: CASSFGRGNQPQHF.

Only one count was recorded for this clone. The V call is TRBV6-5, the J call TRBJ1-1, with D perhaps matching TRBD1 (6 bases). CDR1 and CDR2 (germline): MNHEY, SVGAGI. CDR3 length equals 14 residues. V was pared by 7 bases and J by 1 base, with 13 bases between. CDR3 residues: CASTETGRNTEAFF. The CDR3 region has the DNA TGTGCCAGCACGGAGACAGGACGGAACACTGAAGCTTTCTTT.

The J gene is TRBJ2-1, the V gene TRBV6-1; possible D gene TRBD1, 7 bases. Deletions cut 3 bases from V and 5 bases from J, with 14 bases between. This CDR3 spans 15 amino acids. Per germline, CDR1 MNHNS and CDR2 SASEGT. In DNA form, the CDR3 reads TGTGCCAGCAGTGAGTCAGGGGGGATAAACAATGAGCAGTTCTTC. This encodes CASSESGGINNEQFF.

DNA for the CDR3: TGTGCTAGTGGTTTAACGGGGACAGGATTACTAACGAACACCGGGGAGCTGTTTTTT. This encodes CASGLTGTGLLTNTGELFF. This chain joins TRBV12-5 and TRBJ2-2, with 8 bases identical to TRBD1. V shed 3 bases, J shed 0 bases, and the junction held 12 bases outside the gene matches. The germline V gene has CDR1 LGHNT and CDR2 FRNRAP. The CDR3 is 19 amino acids.

The chain is built from TRBV6-2 or TRBV6-3 and TRBJ1-1; D unresolved. Between the trimmed V and J ends, which lost 2 bases and 0 bases, there was a span of 13 bases. The CDR3 length is 16 residues. The germline V gene has CDR1 MNHEY and CDR2 SVGEGT. This CDR3 reads CASSYEVGDVNTEAFF. CDR3 bases: TGTGCCAGCAGTTACGAGGTCGGGGATGTGAACACTGAAGCTTTCTTT.

The chain employs TRBV6-5 and TRBJ1-2; D gene uncertain. Looked up from germline, CDR1 is MNHEY and CDR2 is SVGAGI. V lost 5 bases and J lost 0, with 13 bases in between. CDR3 length: 15 amino acids. For the CDR3, the DNA is TGTGCCAGCAGTAAGCCGATGGGAGCTAACTATGGCTACACCTTC. This sequence encodes CASSKPMGANYGYTF.

This clone was counted once. The V call is TRBV15, the J call TRBJ2-5, with TRBD2 as a possible D gene (5 bases). With 0 bases removed from V and 5 bases from J, the gap between germline ends came to 7 bases. The CDR3 has 13 residues. The germline CDR1 and CDR2 sequences are LNHNV and YYDKDF (reference sequence). This CDR3 is CATSRDWRETQYF. CDR3 DNA: TGTGCCACCAGCAGAGATTGGAGGGAGACCCAGTACTTC.

The V call is TRBV6-7, the J call TRBJ1-5; no reliable D call. TRBV6-7 carries the ORF label, with uncertain function. V was shortened by 0 bases and J by 4 bases, with 16 bases between the two germline ends. The CDR3 has 17 residues. This CDR3 reads CASSYSKGEQLNQPQHF. CDR3 nucleotides: TGTGCCAGCAGTTACTCGAAAGGCGAACAGCTAAATCAGCCCCAGCATTTT.

CDR3 DNA sequence: TGTGCCAGCTCCCCCAGGTCCTCTGGGGCCAACGTCCTGACTTTC. It translates to CASSPRSSGANVLTF. This rearrangement joins TRBV18 to TRBJ2-6; D is uncertain. V shed 6 bases and J shed 0 bases, with 9 bases lying between them. The germline gives CDR1 KGHSH, CDR2 LQKENI. This CDR3 is built from 15 residues.

The chain joins TRBV4-2 to TRBJ2-1; 8 bases are a match to TRBD1. The CDR3 length is 16 residues. Germline lookup yields CDR1 LGHNA and CDR2 YNFKEQ. The J segment lost 8 bases and the V segment lost 0 bases, leaving 9 bases of the junction unmatched. The CDR3 here is CASSQDQGAGNHEQFF. In DNA, the CDR3 is TGTGCCAGCAGCCAAGATCAGGGGGCCGGGAATCATGAGCAGTTCTTC.

The V call is TRBV4-3, the J call TRBJ1-3; 7 bases are a match to TRBD1. After removal of 0 bases from V and 5 bases from J, the junction contained 7 bases not matched to a gene. CDR1 LGHNA and CDR2 YSLEER come from the germline V gene. This CDR3 has 16 residues. In nucleotides, the CDR3 is TGCGCCAGCAGCCAAGACTACAGGGGCACCCGAAACACCATATATTTT. Translation gives CASSQDYRGTRNTIYF.

This clone was counted a single time. The chain links TRBV9 to TRBJ2-2; the match to TRBD1 covers 7 bases. The V gene end was trimmed by 3 bases and the J gene end by 7 bases; junction bases not matched to a gene: 12. Germline V gene data show CDR1 as SGDLS and CDR2 as YYNGEE. There are 16 residues in the CDR3. CDR3 sequence: CASSEGARKIGGELFF. Here the CDR3 DNA reads TGTGCCAGCAGCGAGGGGGCCCGGAAAATAGGCGGGGAGCTGTTTTTT.

This chain connects TRBV19 to TRBJ2-2, with 10 bases aligning to TRBD2. Losses at the gene ends were 3 bases for V and 6 bases for J; bases not matched to a gene: 10. The CDR3 extends over 17 amino acids. Germline CDR1 and CDR2: LNHDA and SQIVND (reference sequence). The CDR3 sequence: CASSIPSGSYQAGELFF. The CDR3 DNA reads as TGTGCCAGTAGTATCCCTAGCGGGAGTTATCAAGCCGGGGAGCTGTTTTTT. Variable domain in full (rest from reference TRBV19 and TRBJ2-2): DGGITQSPKYLFRKEGQNVTLSCEQNLNHDAMYWYRQDPGQGLRLIYYSQIVNDFQKGDIAEGYSVSREKKESFPLTVTSAQKNPTAFYLCASSIPSGSYQAGELFFGEGSRLTVL.

The rearrangement joins TRBV9 to TRBJ2-3; D call uncertain. The CDR3 is 15 amino acids. V dropped 3 bases and J dropped 2 bases, with 13 bases sitting between them. Per germline, CDR1 SGDLS and CDR2 YYNGEE. CDR3 sequence reads: CASSAMAVITDTQYF. In nucleotides, the CDR3 is TGTGCCAGCAGCGCAATGGCGGTGATCACAGATACGCAGTATTTT.

With regard to this clone: The limits of the CDR3 on the DNA are not certain, so only TCRdb's listed CDR3 is given. The chain couples TRBV18 to TRBJ1-1. From germline, CDR1 is KGHSH and CDR2 LQKENI. The CDR3 has 14 amino acids, counting both end residues. This CDR3 reads CASSPAALNTEAFF.

The V call is TRBV28, the J call TRBJ1-5; TRBD1 agrees at 10 bases. The CDR3 is 14 residues long. J gave up 6 bases and V 4 bases, and 3 bases lay outside the gene matches. The germline gives CDR1 MDHEN, CDR2 SYDVKM. The CDR3 sequence: CASSSGTGAQPQHF. The CDR3 DNA follows: TGTGCCAGCAGTTCCGGGACAGGGGCTCAGCCCCAGCATTTT.

This chain links TRBV9 with TRBJ2-3, with D possibly TRBD2 on 5 matching bases. The CDR3 consists of 15 residues. CDR1 is SGDLS and CDR2 is YYNGEE in the germline V gene. V was clipped by 0 bases and J by 6 bases, with 14 bases between them. CDR3 region: CASSVDGKVRDTQYF. The CDR3 region has the DNA TGTGCCAGCAGCGTAGACGGGAAGGTCAGGGATACGCAGTATTTT.

V is TRBV18 and J is TRBJ2-7; perhaps TRBD1 as D (5 bases). CDR3 length: 14 amino acids. The ends were cut back, 6 bases at V and 0 bases at J, with 12 bases in the middle. CDR1 and CDR2 from the germline V gene are KGHSH and LQKENI. The CDR3 spells CASSTSDNSYEQYF. CDR3 DNA sequence: TGTGCCAGCTCCACATCGGACAACTCCTACGAGCAGTACTTC.